This TCR beta chain emerged from a study of lymphopenia after photon versus proton radiotherapy. The CDR3 covers 16 residues. V lost 0 bases and J 4 bases, leaving 15 bases between the germline ends. Germline V CDR1 and CDR2: SGHDN, FVKESK. Assay: immunoSEQ multiplex PCR; the TCRdb copy retains only in-frame clones and omits some. The data contain 30,000 to 35,000 clones, about 91% of them seen just once; the ten biggest clones take up more than 6.5%. Details on this clone: Its specificity is unknown.

Whole-study results and caveats: Oligoclonal CD8+ Temra expansion after nadir drove photon patients' diversity drop.

The rearrangement joins TRBV14 to TRBJ1-1; the D gene is possibly TRBD1 (6 bases). The input for sequencing was peripheral blood, taken from a patient treated with proton-based radiotherapy. This sequence originates from a woman in her 70s with pancreatic cancer. Some clones in this sample may be carry-over from other donors' samples. CDR3 bases: TGTGCCAGCAGCCAAGATTCGCCAGGGGTAGGCACTGAAGCTTTCTTT. Translation gives CASSQDSPGVGTEAFF.